This T cell receptor beta chain derives from a study of technical replicates of blood from a few donors. The data were produced by immunoSEQ multiplex PCR, yet TCRdb's version contains in-frame clones alone and is incomplete. The data contain about 89,000 clones, around 96% of them singletons. The CDR3 loop spans 17 amino acids. In germline, CDR1 is SGDLS, CDR2 YYNGEE. Trimming stripped 1 base from V and 0 bases from J, with 11 bases between. The chain couples TRBV9 to TRBJ1-6; no firm D call. This receptor was taken from a human donor in good health. Specimen: T cells isolated from PBMCs. CDR3 sequence: CASSVKPASSYNSPLHF. CDR3 DNA sequence: TGTGCCAGCAGCGTAAAGCCAGCGAGCTCCTATAATTCACCCCTCCACTTT. The full variable domain, in which reference TRBV9 and TRBJ1-6 provide the parts outside the CDR3, is DSGVTQTPKHLITATGQRVTLRCSPRSGDLSVYWYQQSLDQGLQFLIQYYNGEERAKGNILERFSAQQFPDLHSELNLSSLELGDSALYFCASSVKPASSYNSPLHFGNGTRLTVT.